These 31 T cell receptor beta chains share one sample of origin, sequenced in a study of T cells in localized non-small cell lung cancer. TCRdb keeps only in-frame clones here, not all; method: immunoSEQ multiplex PCR. The sample yields 65,000 or so clones, roughly 80% seen once. This specimen consisted of PBMCs, obtained before any cancer treatment. These receptors were obtained from a man between 40 and 75 years old with stage II lung adenocarcinoma.

The V gene is TRBV18, the J gene TRBJ2-7; D ambiguous. Germline V CDR1 and CDR2: KGHSH, LQKENI. V lost 3 bases, J lost 6 bases, and 15 bases lay in between. The CDR3 is made up of 14 amino acids. CDR3 loop: CASSPSDASGEQYF. The CDR3 nucleotides read TGTGCCAGCTCACCGTCGGACGCGAGTGGCGAGCAGTACTTC.

The chain combines TRBV9 with TRBJ1-1; no clear D. The CDR3 totals 14 residues. Deletions cut 0 bases from V and 1 base from J, with 7 bases between. Per the germline V gene, CDR1 is SGDLS and CDR2 is YYNGEE. CDR3 in DNA: TGTGCCAGCAGCGTAGCTCAAGGGAACACTGAAGCTTTCTTT. This gives the protein CASSVAQGNTEAFF.

The V gene is TRBV5-6, the J gene TRBJ1-2; TRBD1 aligns across 9 bases. The CDR3 has 14 residues. Germline-derived CDR1 and CDR2 are SGHDT and YYEEEE. J lost 4 bases, V lost 1 base, and 2 bases had no gene match. The CDR3 spells CASSLPGQGYGYTF. The CDR3, as DNA: TGTGCCAGCAGCTTGCCGGGACAGGGCTATGGCTACACCTTC.

The sample holds a few counts of this clone. The chain combines TRBV2 with TRBJ1-6; 7 bases match TRBD1. The junction had 10 bases not matched to a gene; V was cut back by 4 bases and J by 10 bases. The CDR3 is made up of 15 amino acids. Germline values: CDR1 SNHLY, CDR2 FYNNEI. The CDR3: CASSGPGQSLSPLHF. The CDR3 DNA reads TGTGCCAGCAGTGGCCCGGGACAGAGTTTATCACCCCTCCACTTT.

The chain recombines TRBV19 with TRBJ2-7, with TRBD2 matching 8 bases. The germline CDR1 and CDR2 sequences are LNHDA and SQIVND (reference sequence). CDR3 length equals 15 residues. After removal of 5 bases from V and 3 bases from J, the junction contained 9 bases not matched to a gene. The CDR3 sequence: CASSPTSGGFYEQYF. The CDR3 coding sequence is TGTGCCAGTAGTCCTACTAGCGGAGGATTCTACGAGCAGTACTTC.

The rearrangement joins TRBV4-1 to TRBJ2-3; TRBD2 matches 13 bases. Germline CDR1 reads MGHRA; CDR2 reads YSYEKL. This CDR3 is built from 16 residues. The trim removed 4 bases at V and 6 bases at J, leaving 7 bases unmatched. Written as DNA, the CDR3 is TGCGCCAGCAGCCCGCGGACTAGCGGGAGCATCGATACGCAGTATTTT. This translates into CASSPRTSGSIDTQYF.

This clone was counted only a few times. The chain combines TRBV15 with TRBJ2-3; 10 bases are a match to TRBD1. The CDR3 has 16 residues. Trimming took 4 bases from V and 5 from J; bases not matched to a gene: 9. Germline V CDR1 and CDR2: LNHNV, YYDKDF (reference sequence). CDR3 nucleotides: TGTGCCACCAGCACTAAGGGACAGGGGCTGATAGATACGCAGTATTTT. This sequence encodes CATSTKGQGLIDTQYF.

The chain has TRBV27 and TRBJ2-7; D possibly uses TRBD1 or TRBD2 (6 bases each). This CDR3 spans 13 amino acids. V lost 5 bases to trimming and J lost 4 bases, with 12 bases between them. Germline CDR1 is MNHEY and CDR2 is SMNVEV (reference sequence). CDR3 in DNA: TGTGCCAGCAGTCATAGGGGGGATTACGAGCAGTACTTC. Translation gives CASSHRGDYEQYF.

This clone was seen only once. This chain connects TRBV5-6 to TRBJ1-1; D may be TRBD1 (6 bases). Deletions cut 4 bases from V and 8 bases from J, with 15 bases between. The CDR3 sequence is 13 residues long. Germline CDR1 reads SGHDT; CDR2 reads YYEEEE. The CDR3 sequence is CASSRDTPGEAFF. The CDR3 DNA follows: TGTGCCAGCAGCCGGGACACCCCCGGGGAAGCTTTCTTT. Full variable domain (remainder filled in from reference TRBV5-6 and TRBJ1-1): DAGVTQSPTHLIKTRGQQVTLRCSPKSGHDTVSWYQQALGQGPQFIFQYYEEEERQRGNFPDRFSGHQFPNYSSELNVNALLLGDSALYLCASSRDTPGEAFFGQGTRLTVV.

V gene TRBV9 combines with J gene TRBJ2-3; 14 nucleotides line up with TRBD2. J lost 4 bases, V lost 3 bases, and 7 bases had no gene match. The CDR3 loop spans 17 amino acids. In germline, CDR1 is SGDLS, CDR2 YYNGEE. The CDR3 DNA follows: TGTGCCAGCAGCGCCGCGACTAGCGGGAGGGCCGCAGATACGCAGTATTTT. Residues: CASSAATSGRAADTQYF.

The CDR3 bases are TGTGCCAGCAGTCCCGGAGCAGGGGTAAGGGGCTACACCTTC. Its translation is CASSPGAGVRGYTF. The J gene is TRBJ1-2, the V gene TRBV2; weak D call: TRBD1 (6 bases). The CDR3 consists of 14 residues. V shed 5 bases and J shed 8 bases, with 18 bases lying between them. Germline values: CDR1 SNHLY, CDR2 FYNNEI.

This clone was seen a handful of times. V is TRBV19 and J is TRBJ1-2; D unresolved. The CDR3 consists of 12 residues. Germline loops: CDR1 LNHDA, CDR2 SQIVND (reference sequence). V lost 3 bases, J lost 4 bases, and 6 bases lay in between. The CDR3 sequence: CASSISSYGYTF. The CDR3 nucleotides are TGTGCCAGTAGTATTTCATCCTATGGCTACACCTTC.

This clone has more than one count but fewer than ten. The chain joins TRBV30 to TRBJ1-1; TRBD1 agrees at 7 bases. The V gene's germline CDR1 is GTSNPN and CDR2 SVGIG (reference sequence). The CDR3 is made up of 14 amino acids. The V gene end was trimmed by 0 bases and the J gene end by 4 bases; junction bases not matched to a gene: 5. CDR3 sequence (DNA): TGTGCCTGGAGTGTGAGGGGGCGCGTCACTGAAGCTTTCTTT. Translation gives CAWSVRGRVTEAFF.

The chain carries TRBV9 and TRBJ1-2; D remains unclear. CDR1 and CDR2 from the germline V gene are SGDLS and YYNGEE. The CDR3 runs 11 residues. Trimming took 6 bases from V and 3 from J, leaving 6 bases between them. The CDR3 sequence: CASNDYYGYTF. The CDR3 DNA is TGTGCCAGCAACGACTACTATGGCTACACCTTC. Combining the CDR3 with reference TRBV9 and TRBJ1-2 gives the whole variable domain DSGVTQTPKHLITATGQRVTLRCSPRSGDLSVYWYQQSLDQGLQFLIQYYNGEERAKGNILERFSAQQFPDLHSELNLSSLELGDSALYFCASNDYYGYTFGSGTRLTVV.

The rearrangement joins TRBV5-4 to TRBJ1-2; 8 bases align to TRBD1. The trim removed 5 bases at V and 3 bases at J, leaving 3 bases unmatched. CDR3 length: 13 residues. In germline, CDR1 is SGHNT, CDR2 YYREEE (reference sequence). The CDR3 reads CASSLTGDYGYTF. DNA for the CDR3: TGTGCCAGCAGTCTGACAGGGGACTATGGCTACACCTTC. The full variable domain, its missing parts supplied by reference TRBV5-4 and TRBJ1-2, is ETGVTQSPTHLIKTRGQQVTLRCSSQSGHNTVSWYQQALGQGPQFIFQYYREEENGRGNFPPRFSGLQFPNYSSELNVNALELDDSALYLCASSLTGDYGYTFGSGTRLTVV.

This chain joins TRBV5-6 and TRBJ2-3; 12 positions match TRBD2. Germline CDR1 reads SGHDT; CDR2 reads YYEEEE. The CDR3 sequence is 17 residues long. V gave up 4 bases and J gave up 5 bases; unmatched junction bases: 11. CDR3 residues: CASSPLGLAGGLDTQYF. CDR3 nucleotides: TGTGCCAGCAGCCCGTTAGGGCTAGCGGGAGGGCTAGATACGCAGTATTTT.

The chain has TRBV7-3 and TRBJ2-6, with D hard to call. The CDR3 is made up of 15 amino acids. Trimming removed 5 bases at V and 4 bases at J, with 12 bases between. Germline loops: CDR1 SGHTA, CDR2 FQGTGA. CDR3 protein: CASSRWGGGANVLTF. Here the CDR3 DNA reads TGTGCCAGCAGCCGTTGGGGTGGCGGGGCCAACGTCCTGACTTTC.

The gene calls are TRBV12-5 and TRBJ2-1; 13 bases agree with TRBD2. The V gene end was trimmed by 4 bases and the J gene end by 8 bases; junction bases not matched to a gene: 5. Germline V gene sequence: CDR1 LGHNT, CDR2 FRNRAP. There are 15 residues in the CDR3. Here the CDR3 DNA reads TGTGCTAGTGGTTCCCCACTAGCGGGAGGGGATGAGCAGTTCTTC. Translation gives CASGSPLAGGDEQFF.

This chain connects TRBV19 to TRBJ2-1; 15 bases map to TRBD2. V trimming: 1 base; J trimming: 8 bases; junction bases outside the gene matches: 9. Germline CDR1 is LNHDA and CDR2 is SQIVND (reference sequence). This CDR3 is 18 amino acids long. The CDR3 here is CASSIAQGLAGGLDEQFF. The CDR3, as DNA: TGTGCCAGTAGTATAGCCCAAGGACTAGCGGGAGGGTTGGATGAGCAGTTCTTC.

This clone has more than one count but fewer than ten. The gene calls are TRBV5-1 and TRBJ1-4, with unresolved D. CDR1 is SGHRS and CDR2 is YFSETQ in the germline V gene. The CDR3 runs to 14 residues. V was shortened by 0 bases and J by 7 bases, with 10 bases between the two germline ends. For the CDR3, the DNA is TGCGCCAGCAGCTTGGCCACACAGAGTGAAAAACTGTTTTTT. Protein product: CASSLATQSEKLFF.

This sequence joins TRBV6-1 and TRBJ1-1; 8 bases map to TRBD1. Per germline, CDR1 MNHNS and CDR2 SASEGT. J was trimmed by 1 base and V by 5 bases; bases with no gene match: 6. The CDR3 runs to 15 residues. The DNA of the CDR3 is TGTGCCAGCAGTTTTCCAGGGGGCGCGAACACTGAAGCTTTCTTT. Its translation: CASSFPGGANTEAFF.

This rearrangement joins TRBV2 to TRBJ2-5; no firm D call. CDR1 and CDR2 (germline): SNHLY, FYNNEI. The CDR3 extends over 14 amino acids. V was cut by 1 base and J by 5 bases, with 11 bases left in between. The CDR3 is CASSEGRQLETQYF. DNA for the CDR3: TGTGCCAGCAGTGAAGGTCGTCAGTTGGAGACCCAGTACTTC.

The rearrangement uses TRBV4-3 and TRBJ2-7; no definite D call. V shed 3 bases and J shed 4 bases, with 10 bases lying between them. CDR3 length: 13 amino acids. The germline gives CDR1 LGHNA, CDR2 YSLEER. The CDR3 protein is CASSQRKGYEQYF. CDR3 DNA sequence: TGCGCCAGCAGCCAGAGAAAGGGATACGAGCAGTACTTC.

V gene TRBV2 combines with J gene TRBJ2-2; D unclear. The CDR3 is made up of 13 amino acids. V shed 7 bases and J shed 1 base, with 7 bases lying between them. Germline loops: CDR1 SNHLY, CDR2 FYNNEI. The CDR3 loop is CASNGENTGELFF. The CDR3 region has the DNA TGTGCCAGCAATGGAGAGAACACCGGGGAGCTGTTTTTT.

V usage is TRBV6-4 and J usage is TRBJ1-1, with 8 positions matching TRBD1. Germline values: CDR1 MRHNA, CDR2 SNTAGT. V shed 8 bases, J shed 2 bases, and the junction held 10 bases outside the gene matches. CDR3 length: 15 residues. The CDR3 spells CASGFRDRPNTEAFF. CDR3 DNA: TGTGCCAGCGGATTCCGGGACAGGCCTAACACTGAAGCTTTCTTT.

This rearrangement joins TRBV2 to TRBJ1-1, with D maybe TRBD1 (6 bases). CDR3 length: 14 amino acids. The V gene lost 3 bases and the J gene lost 5 bases, with 13 bases spanning the gap. Germline-derived CDR1 and CDR2 are SNHLY and FYNNEI. The CDR3 reads CASSEQLRGTEAFF. The CDR3 DNA is TGTGCCAGCAGTGAGCAACTAAGGGGGACTGAAGCTTTCTTT. The variable domain in full, with the rest retrieved from reference TRBV2 and TRBJ1-1, is EPEVTQTPSHQVTQMGQEVILRCVPISNHLYFYWYRQILGQKVEFLVSFYNNEISEKSEIFDDQFSVERPDGSNFTLKIRSTKLEDSAMYFCASSEQLRGTEAFFGQGTRLTVV.

The chain couples TRBV6-1 to TRBJ1-2; 11 positions match TRBD1. This CDR3 spans 16 amino acids. CDR1 and CDR2 from the germline V gene are MNHNS and SASEGT. V dropped 0 bases and J dropped 4; count of bases not matched to a gene: 4. The CDR3 coding sequence is TGTGCCAGCAGTGAAGCTGAAGGGACAGGGGGCTATGGCTACACCTTC. It encodes CASSEAEGTGGYGYTF.

This clone was observed a few times. This chain uses TRBV19 with TRBJ1-2, with a possible D match to TRBD1 (5 bases). This CDR3 comprises 13 residues. Germline CDR1 LNHDA, CDR2 SQIVND (reference sequence). Trimming took off 5 bases at V and 5 bases at J, with 12 bases between the two ends. CDR3 sequence (DNA): TGTGCCAGTAGTCCGAACGGGGCTTATGGCTACACCTTC. Translating it yields CASSPNGAYGYTF.

V is TRBV6-5 and J is TRBJ2-7, with D unresolved. Germline V gene lookup returns CDR1 MNHEY and CDR2 SVGAGI. Trimming cost V 7 bases and J 6 bases, with 7 bases left between them. The CDR3 totals 10 residues. The CDR3 protein is CASIWGEQYF. In nucleotides, the CDR3 is TGTGCCAGCATCTGGGGCGAGCAGTACTTC.

The rearrangement links TRBV5-5 to TRBJ2-7; D unclear. Trimming removed 3 bases from V and 0 bases from J, with 4 bases in between. CDR1 is SGHKS and CDR2 is YYEKEE in the germline V gene (reference sequence). The length of the CDR3 is 12 residues. DNA for the CDR3: TGTGCCAGCAGCTCCAACTCCTACGAGCAGTACTTC. Residues: CASSSNSYEQYF.

This clone was seen a handful of times. The CDR3 sequence is CASRGGTGSGTEAFF. The CDR3 region has the DNA TGTGCCAGCAGAGGGGGGACAGGGTCGGGGACTGAAGCTTTCTTT. The V gene is TRBV2, the J gene TRBJ1-1; TRBD1 matches at 9 bases. The ends lost 6 bases at V and 5 bases at J; junction bases unmatched: 10. CDR3 length: 15 amino acids. The germline gives CDR1 SNHLY, CDR2 FYNNEI.